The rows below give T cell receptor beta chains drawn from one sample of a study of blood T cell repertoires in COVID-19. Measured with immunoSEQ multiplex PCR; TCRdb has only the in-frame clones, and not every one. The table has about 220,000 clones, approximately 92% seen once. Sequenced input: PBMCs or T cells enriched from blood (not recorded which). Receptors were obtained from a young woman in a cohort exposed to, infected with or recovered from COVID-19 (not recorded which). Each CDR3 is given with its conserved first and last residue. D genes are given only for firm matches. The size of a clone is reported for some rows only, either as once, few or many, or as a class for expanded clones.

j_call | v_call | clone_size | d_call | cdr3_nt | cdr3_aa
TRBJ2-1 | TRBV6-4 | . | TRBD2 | TGTGCCAGCAGTGGTGGTAGCGGGATGAGCTACAATGAGCAGTTCTTC | CASSGGSGMSYNEQFF
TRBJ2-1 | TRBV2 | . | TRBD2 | TGTGCCAGCAGAGAGGGACTAGCGGGGGGGTACAATGAGCAGTTCTTC | CASREGLAGGYNEQFF
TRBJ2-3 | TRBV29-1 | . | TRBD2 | TGCAGCTCCCGAGCGGGGGGGCTCACAGATACGCAGTATTTT | CSSRAGGLTDTQYF
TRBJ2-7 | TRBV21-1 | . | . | TGTGCCAGCAGCAAAGAGTGGGACAGGGCCTACGAGCAGTACTTC | CASSKEWDRAYEQYF
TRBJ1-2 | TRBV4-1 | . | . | TGCGCCAGCAGCCAAGGGAGGGGCTCCTATGGCTACACCTTC | CASSQGRGSYGYTF
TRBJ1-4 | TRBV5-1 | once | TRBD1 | TGCGCCAGCAGCTTGGGACAGGGGTCGGCAACTAATGAAAAACTGTTTTTT | CASSLGQGSATNEKLFF
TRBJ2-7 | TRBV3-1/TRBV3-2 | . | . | TGTGCCAGCAGCCAGGCAGGGCAGGCGGCCTACGAGCAGTACTTC | CASSQAGQAAYEQYF
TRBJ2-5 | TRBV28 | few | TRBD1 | TGTGCCAGCAGTTCCCAGACAGGGGGCGTAGAGACCCAGTACTTC | CASSSQTGGVETQYF
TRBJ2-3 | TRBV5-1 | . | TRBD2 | TGCGCCAGCAGCTTTAGCGGGGGGCACGATACGCAGTATTTT | CASSFSGGHDTQYF
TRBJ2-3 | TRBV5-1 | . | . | TGCGCCAGCAGCTTCAGGGGACCCACAGATACGCAGTATTTT | CASSFRGPTDTQYF
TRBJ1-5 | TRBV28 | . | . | TGTGCCAGCAGCTCAGGTCAAAATCAGCCCCAGCATTTT | CASSSGQNQPQHF
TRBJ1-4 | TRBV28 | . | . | TGTGCCAGCAGTCCCGGGGGGAGGAGGGCAACTAATGAAAAACTGTTTTTT | CASSPGGRRATNEKLFF
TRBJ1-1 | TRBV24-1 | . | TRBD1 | TGTGCCGTCGGACAGGGGAACACTGAAGCTTTCTTT | CAVGQGNTEAFF
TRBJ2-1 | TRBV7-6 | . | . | TGTGCCAGCAGCTATGTCGCGGGGAGCCGGGGTGAGCAGTTCTTC | CASSYVAGSRGEQFF
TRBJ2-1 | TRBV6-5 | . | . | TGTGCCAGCAGTTACTCGATAGGGAGAGGTCAATGGGAGCAGTTCTTC | CASSYSIGRGQWEQFF
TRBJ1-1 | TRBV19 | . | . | TGTGCCAGTAGAACAGGGAGGGCGGCAGGGCCTGAAGCTTTCTTT | CASRTGRAAGPEAFF
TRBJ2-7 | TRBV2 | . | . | TGTGCCAGCAGGGCAGAACCCAGGGACTACGAGCAGTACTTC | CASRAEPRDYEQYF
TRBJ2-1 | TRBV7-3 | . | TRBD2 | TGTGCCAGTGCTGGAGCGGGAGGGGAGGTTGAGCAGTTCTTC | CASAGAGGEVEQFF
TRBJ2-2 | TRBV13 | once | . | TGTGCCAGCAGCTTAGCCCGTTCCGGGGAGCTGTTTTTT | CASSLARSGELFF
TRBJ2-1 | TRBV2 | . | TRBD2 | TGTGCCAGCGGTGACGGGACTAGGTACAATGAGCAGTTCTTC | CASGDGTRYNEQFF
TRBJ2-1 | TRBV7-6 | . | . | TGTGCCAGCACCCTTACGGGGGGACACCCGTTCTTC | CASTLTGGHPFF
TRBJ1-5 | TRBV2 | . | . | TGTGCCAGCAGCGACCAGAACAGGGCCCCCAATCAGCCCCAGCATTTT | CASSDQNRAPNQPQHF
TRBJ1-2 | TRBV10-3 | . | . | TGTGCCATCAGGGATGTGCAGGGGAACTATGGCTACACCTTC | CAIRDVQGNYGYTF
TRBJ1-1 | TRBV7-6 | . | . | TGTGCCAGCAGCTTAGCAGGTGACGGGTTTAACACTGAAGCTTTCTTT | CASSLAGDGFNTEAFF
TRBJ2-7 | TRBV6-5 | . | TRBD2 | TGTGCCAGCAGTAAGACTAGCGGGGTGGACGAGCAGTACTTC | CASSKTSGVDEQYF
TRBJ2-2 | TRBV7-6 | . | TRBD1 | TGTGCCAGCAGCTTTCGACAGGGGTGGACCGGGGAGCTGTTTTTT | CASSFRQGWTGELFF
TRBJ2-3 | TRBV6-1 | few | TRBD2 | TGTGCCAGCAGTGAAGGTAGCGGGGGGGCGGCAGATACGCAGTATTTT | CASSEGSGGAADTQYF
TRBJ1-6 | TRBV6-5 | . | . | TGTGCCAGCAGTTACCCGCGGACAGCTAATTCACCCCTCCACTTT | CASSYPRTANSPLHF
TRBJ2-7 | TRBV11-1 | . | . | TGTGCCAGCAGCTTAGAACGGGACTACGAGCAGTACTTC | CASSLERDYEQYF
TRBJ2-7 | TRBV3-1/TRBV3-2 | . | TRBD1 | TGTGCCAGCAGCCTCGGACAGGGGGCCTACGAGCAGTACTTC | CASSLGQGAYEQYF
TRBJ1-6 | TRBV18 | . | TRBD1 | TGTGCCAGCTCAAAGGGTTGGACAGGCGATAATTCACCCCTCCACTTT | CASSKGWTGDNSPLHF
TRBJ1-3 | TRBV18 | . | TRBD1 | TGTGCCAGCTCACTCGGACAGGGCGGAAACACCATATATTTT | CASSLGQGGNTIYF
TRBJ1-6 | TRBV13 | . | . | TGTGCCAGCAGCCCAGGAGGCTCACCCCTCCACTTT | CASSPGGSPLHF